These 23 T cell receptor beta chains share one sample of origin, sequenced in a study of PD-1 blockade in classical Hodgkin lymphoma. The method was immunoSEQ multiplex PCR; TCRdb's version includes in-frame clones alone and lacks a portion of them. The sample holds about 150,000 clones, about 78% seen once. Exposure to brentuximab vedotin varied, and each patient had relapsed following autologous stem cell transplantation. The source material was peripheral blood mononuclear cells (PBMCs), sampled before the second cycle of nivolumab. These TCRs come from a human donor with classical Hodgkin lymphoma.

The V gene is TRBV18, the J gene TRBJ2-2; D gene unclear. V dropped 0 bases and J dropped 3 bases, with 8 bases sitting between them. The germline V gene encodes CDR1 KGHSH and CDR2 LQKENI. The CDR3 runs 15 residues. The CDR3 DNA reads TGTGCCAGCTCACCACCATCCTCGTACACCGGGGAGCTGTTTTTT. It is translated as CASSPPSSYTGELFF. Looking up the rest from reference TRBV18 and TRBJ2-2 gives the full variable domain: NAGVMQNPRHLVRRRGQEARLRCSPMKGHSHVYWYRQLPEEGLKFMVYLQKENIIDESGMPKERFSAEFPKEGPSILRIQQVVRGDSAAYFCASSPPSSYTGELFFGEGSRLTVL.

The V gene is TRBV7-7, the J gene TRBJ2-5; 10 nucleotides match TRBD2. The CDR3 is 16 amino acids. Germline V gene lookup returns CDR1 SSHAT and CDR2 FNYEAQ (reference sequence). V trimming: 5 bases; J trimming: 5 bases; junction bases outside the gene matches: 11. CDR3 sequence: CASSESGRALWETQYF. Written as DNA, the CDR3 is TGTGCCAGCAGCGAGAGCGGGAGGGCCTTGTGGGAGACCCAGTACTTC.

The CDR3 bases are TGTGCCAGCAGCAAGGGACAGGACTTCTCCTATGGCTACACCTTC. It encodes CASSKGQDFSYGYTF. The chain couples TRBV21-1 to TRBJ1-2; the listed D gene, TRBD1, was not tested against the DNA. TRBV21-1 is termed a pseudogene. The CDR3 is 15 amino acids.

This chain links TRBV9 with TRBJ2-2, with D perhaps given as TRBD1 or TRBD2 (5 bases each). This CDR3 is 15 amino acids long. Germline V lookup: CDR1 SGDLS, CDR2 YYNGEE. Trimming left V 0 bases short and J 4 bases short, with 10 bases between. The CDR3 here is CASSVEAGTTGELFF. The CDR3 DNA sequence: TGTGCCAGCAGCGTAGAGGCAGGGACCACCGGGGAGCTGTTTTTT. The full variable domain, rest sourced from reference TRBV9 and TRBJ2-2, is DSGVTQTPKHLITATGQRVTLRCSPRSGDLSVYWYQQSLDQGLQFLIQYYNGEERAKGNILERFSAQQFPDLHSELNLSSLELGDSALYFCASSVEAGTTGELFFGEGSRLTVL.

The CDR3 region is CASSLEYPGGGADTQYF. The CDR3 coding sequence is TGTGCCAGCAGCTTAGAGTATCCGGGAGGCGGCGCGGATACGCAGTATTTT. The rearrangement uses TRBV7-2 and TRBJ2-3; 7 nucleotides align to TRBD2. The J segment lost 6 bases and the V segment lost 1 base, leaving 13 bases of the junction unmatched. CDR3 length: 17 residues. Germline CDR1 SGHTA, CDR2 FQGNSA.

The CDR3 protein is CASSLLGRGQMRNTEAFF. CDR3 DNA: TGTGCCAGCAGCTTACTTGGCAGGGGACAGATGAGGAACACTGAAGCTTTCTTT. The chain couples TRBV7-8 to TRBJ1-1; the match to TRBD1 covers 7 bases. Unmatched junction bases numbered 13, after V lost 2 bases and J lost 1 base. The V gene's germline CDR1 is SGHVS and CDR2 FQNEAQ. This CDR3 spans 18 amino acids.

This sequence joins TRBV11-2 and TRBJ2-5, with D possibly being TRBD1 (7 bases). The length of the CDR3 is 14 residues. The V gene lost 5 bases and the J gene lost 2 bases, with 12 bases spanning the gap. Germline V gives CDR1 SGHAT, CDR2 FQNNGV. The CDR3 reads CASSGGTAQETQYF. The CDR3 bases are TGTGCCAGCAGCGGAGGGACAGCGCAAGAGACCCAGTACTTC.

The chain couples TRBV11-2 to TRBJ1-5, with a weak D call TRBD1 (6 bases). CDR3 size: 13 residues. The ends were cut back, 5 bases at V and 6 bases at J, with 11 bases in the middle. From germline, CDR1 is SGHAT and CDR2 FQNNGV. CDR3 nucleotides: TGTGCCAGCAGCCCAGGGGTGGGTCAGCCCCAGCATTTT. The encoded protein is CASSPGVGQPQHF. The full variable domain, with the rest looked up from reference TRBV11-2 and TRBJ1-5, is EAGVAQSPRYKIIEKRQSVAFWCNPISGHATLYWYQQILGQGPKLLIQFQNNGVVDDSQLPKDRFSAERLKGVDSTLKIQPAKLEDSAVYLCASSPGVGQPQHFGDGTRLSIL.

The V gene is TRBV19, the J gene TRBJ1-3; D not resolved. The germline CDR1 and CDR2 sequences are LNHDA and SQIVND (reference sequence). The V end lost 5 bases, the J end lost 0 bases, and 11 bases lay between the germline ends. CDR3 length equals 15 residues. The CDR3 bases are TGTGCCAGTAGTTTCGGGGAGAACTCTGGAAACACCATATATTTT. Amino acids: CASSFGENSGNTIYF.

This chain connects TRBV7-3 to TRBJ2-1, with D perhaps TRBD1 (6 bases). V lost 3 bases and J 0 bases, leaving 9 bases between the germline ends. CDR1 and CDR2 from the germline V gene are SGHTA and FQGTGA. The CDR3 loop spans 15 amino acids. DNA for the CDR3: TGTGCCAGCAGCTTCACAGGGTCCTCCTACAATGAGCAGTTCTTC. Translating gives CASSFTGSSYNEQFF.

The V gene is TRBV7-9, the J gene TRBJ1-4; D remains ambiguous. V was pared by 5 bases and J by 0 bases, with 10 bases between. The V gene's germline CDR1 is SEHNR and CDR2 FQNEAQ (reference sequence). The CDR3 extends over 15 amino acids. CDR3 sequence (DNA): TGTGCCAGCAGCCGCCGGGGAGCAACTAATGAAAAACTGTTTTTT. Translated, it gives CASSRRGATNEKLFF.

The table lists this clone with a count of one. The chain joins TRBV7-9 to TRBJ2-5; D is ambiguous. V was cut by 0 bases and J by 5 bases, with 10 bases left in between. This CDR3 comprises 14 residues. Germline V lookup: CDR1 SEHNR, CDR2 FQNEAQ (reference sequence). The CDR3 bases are TGTGCCAGCAGCTTAGCGTTTTACCGGGAGACCCAGTACTTC. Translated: CASSLAFYRETQYF.

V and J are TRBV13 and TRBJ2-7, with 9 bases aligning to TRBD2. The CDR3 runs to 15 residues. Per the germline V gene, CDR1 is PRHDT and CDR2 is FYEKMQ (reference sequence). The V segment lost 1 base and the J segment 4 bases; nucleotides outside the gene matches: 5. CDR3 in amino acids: CASSLEGSGGYEQYF. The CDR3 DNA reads TGTGCCAGCAGCTTAGAGGGTAGCGGGGGATACGAGCAGTACTTC.

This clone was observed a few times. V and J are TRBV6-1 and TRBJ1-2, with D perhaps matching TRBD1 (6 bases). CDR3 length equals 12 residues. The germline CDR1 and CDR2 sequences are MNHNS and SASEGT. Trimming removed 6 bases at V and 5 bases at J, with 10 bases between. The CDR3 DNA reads TGTGCCAGCAGAACAGGGTTTTATGGCTACACCTTC. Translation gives CASRTGFYGYTF.

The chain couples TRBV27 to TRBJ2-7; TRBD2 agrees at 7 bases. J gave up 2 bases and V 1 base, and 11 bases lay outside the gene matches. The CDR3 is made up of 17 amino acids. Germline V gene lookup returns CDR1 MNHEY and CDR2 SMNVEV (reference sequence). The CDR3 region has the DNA TGTGCCAGCAGTTTATACCCCGGGACTACCGTGACCTACGAGCAGTACTTC. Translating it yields CASSLYPGTTVTYEQYF.

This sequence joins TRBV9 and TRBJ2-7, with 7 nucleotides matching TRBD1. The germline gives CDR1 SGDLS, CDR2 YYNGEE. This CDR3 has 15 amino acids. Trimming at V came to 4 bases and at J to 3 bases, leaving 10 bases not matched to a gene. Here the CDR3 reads CASSTSTGVYYEQYF. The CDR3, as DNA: TGTGCCAGCAGCACCTCCACAGGGGTTTACTACGAGCAGTACTTC.

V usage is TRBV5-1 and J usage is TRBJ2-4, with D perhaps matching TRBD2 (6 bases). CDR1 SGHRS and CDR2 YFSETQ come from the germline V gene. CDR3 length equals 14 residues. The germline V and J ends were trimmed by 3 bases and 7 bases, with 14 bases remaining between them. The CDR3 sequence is CASSSGTSGNIQYF. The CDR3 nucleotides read TGCGCCAGCAGCTCAGGGACTTCGGGGAACATTCAGTACTTC.

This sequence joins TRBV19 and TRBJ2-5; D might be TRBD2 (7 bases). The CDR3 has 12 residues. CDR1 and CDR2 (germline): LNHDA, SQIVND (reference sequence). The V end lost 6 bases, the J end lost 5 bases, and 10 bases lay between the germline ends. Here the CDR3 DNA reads TGTGCCAGTAGACAGGGAGGGGAGACCCAGTACTTC. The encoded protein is CASRQGGETQYF.

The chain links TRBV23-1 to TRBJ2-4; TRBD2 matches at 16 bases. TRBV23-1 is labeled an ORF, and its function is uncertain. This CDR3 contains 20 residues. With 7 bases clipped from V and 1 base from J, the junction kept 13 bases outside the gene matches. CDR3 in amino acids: CASIRGSGTSGRVAKNIQYF. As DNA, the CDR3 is TGCGCCAGCATTAGAGGGTCGGGGACTAGCGGGAGGGTGGCCAAAAACATTCAGTACTTC.

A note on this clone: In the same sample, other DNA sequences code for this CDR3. The CDR3 DNA sequence: TGTGCCAGCAGTTACGGGACAGATTACGAGCAGTACTTC. It yields the protein CASSYGTDYEQYF. The chain uses TRBV6-5 and TRBJ2-7, with TRBD1 matching 7 bases. The CDR3 totals 13 residues. Germline trimming cut 2 bases from V and 4 bases from J; bases unmatched to any gene: 2. The germline V gene encodes CDR1 MNHEY and CDR2 SVGAGI.

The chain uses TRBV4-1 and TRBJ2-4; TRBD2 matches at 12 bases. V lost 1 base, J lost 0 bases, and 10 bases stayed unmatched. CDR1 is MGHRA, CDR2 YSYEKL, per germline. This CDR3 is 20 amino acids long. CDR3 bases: TGCGCCAGCAGCCAAGGTGGACTAGCGGGGTCTAGCGGAGCCAAAAACATTCAGTACTTC. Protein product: CASSQGGLAGSSGAKNIQYF.

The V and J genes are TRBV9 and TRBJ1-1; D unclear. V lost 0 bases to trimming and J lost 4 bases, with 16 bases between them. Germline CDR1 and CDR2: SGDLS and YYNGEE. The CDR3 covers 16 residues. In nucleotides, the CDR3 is TGTGCCAGCAGCGTAGGTCCTACGGTGGGAGGCACTGAAGCTTTCTTT. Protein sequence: CASSVGPTVGGTEAFF.

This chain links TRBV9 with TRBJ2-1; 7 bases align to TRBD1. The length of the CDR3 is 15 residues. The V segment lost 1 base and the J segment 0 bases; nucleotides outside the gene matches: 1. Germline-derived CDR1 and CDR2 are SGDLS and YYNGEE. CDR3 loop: CASSVRQGSYNEQFF. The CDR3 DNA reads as TGTGCCAGCAGCGTACGACAGGGCTCCTACAATGAGCAGTTCTTC.